The clone carrying this TCR beta chain was observed at least ten times. The sample comes from a study of early T cells in non-severe SARS-CoV-2 infection. The CDR3 is 13 amino acids. The germline V and J ends were trimmed by 1 base and 2 bases, with 4 bases remaining between them. Looked up from germline, CDR1 is KGHSH and CDR2 is LQKENI. In TCRdb, the 5' RACE reads were re-called with MiXCR into one record per CDR3 protein. The sample includes approximately 23,000 distinct CDR3 sequences, about 4.1% of them seen just once. V is TRBV18 and J is TRBJ2-3; D not certain. The source material was whole blood. The source is an adult who was a healthcare worker with PCR-confirmed SARS-CoV-2 infection or an uninfected control (not recorded which). For the CDR3, the DNA is TGTGCCAGCTCACCACTCATCACAGATACGCAGTATTTT. Protein sequence: CASSPLITDTQYF.